The 21 T cell receptor beta chains listed next were all sequenced from one sample in a study of identical twins (dated by TCRdb to about 2016). The library was prepared using 5' RACE. The sample was run on an Illumina HiSeq 2000. Using fastp trimming at Q25 and MiXCR clonotype assembly, TCRdb reanalyzed the public sequencing data and kept in-frame beta chains. Every CDR3 protein is listed once, alongside the most common genes and DNA of its rows. The sample contains about 890,000 distinct CDR3 sequences, more than 9% of them found a single time. Of the sample, around 1.6% falls within the top ten clones. These records were also assigned to another study, of yellow fever vaccine responses in identical twins.

Sequencing input: PBMCs. The source is a woman aged 18-35 years in good health.

In DNA form, the CDR3 reads TGCGCCAGCAGGTCCCGGACTAGCGGGAGTAGCAATGAGCAGTTCTTC. As protein: CASRSRTSGSSNEQFF. The V and J genes are TRBV4-1 and TRBJ2-1; 13 bases map to TRBD2. The CDR3 runs to 16 residues. Looked up from germline, CDR1 is MGHRA and CDR2 is YSYEKL. The V segment lost 6 bases and the J segment 6 bases; nucleotides outside the gene matches: 8.

This clonotype has a handful of counts. V gene TRBV5-6 combines with J gene TRBJ2-1; D possibly uses TRBD1 or TRBD2 (5 bases each). V was shortened by 0 bases and J by 9 bases, with 10 bases between the two germline ends. The CDR3 covers 13 residues. Germline V gene sequence: CDR1 SGHDT, CDR2 YYEEEE. The CDR3 reads CASSLARGTEQFF. The CDR3 DNA reads TGTGCCAGCAGCTTGGCCCGAGGGACTGAGCAGTTCTTC.

This clonotype was counted between two and nine times. The chain links TRBV5-1 to TRBJ1-4; 8 nucleotides agree with TRBD1. CDR1 and CDR2 (germline): SGHRS, YFSETQ. The CDR3 sequence is 17 residues long. Trimming removed 6 bases from V and 4 bases from J; junction bases left unmatched: 14. CDR3 nucleotides: TGCGCCAGCAAGCTCCTAATGACAGGGGACGATAATGAAAAACTGTTTTTT. Its protein product is CASKLLMTGDDNEKLFF.

This clonotype was picked up many times. The V gene is TRBV28, the J gene TRBJ2-7, with 8 bases that match TRBD2. The CDR3 totals 14 residues. Germline V gene data show CDR1 as MDHEN and CDR2 as SYDVKM. V lost 7 bases to trimming and J lost 3 bases; unmatched junction nucleotides: 8. CDR3 in DNA: TGTGCCAGCACTCCCGGGGGGGCCGTCTACGAGCAGTACGTC. This codes for CASTPGGAVYEQYV.

This clonotype was recorded many times. V and J are TRBV3-1 and TRBJ2-2; D is unresolved. Trimming took 0 bases from V and 5 from J, leaving 13 bases between them. CDR1 and CDR2 from the germline V gene are LGHDT and YNNKEL (reference sequence). This CDR3 has 16 residues. This CDR3 reads CASSQEAALSTGELFF. The CDR3 DNA reads as TGTGCCAGCAGCCAAGAGGCCGCTTTATCTACCGGGGAGCTGTTTTTT.

The genes are TRBV28 and TRBJ2-7, with D maybe TRBD2 (6 bases). The CDR3 has 15 residues. V was cut by 7 bases and J by 0 bases, with 16 bases left in between. CDR1 MDHEN and CDR2 SYDVKM come from the germline V gene. The CDR3 spells CASTSAARGSYEQYF. The CDR3, as DNA: TGTGCCAGCACCTCAGCAGCGCGGGGCTCCTACGAGCAGTACTTC.

In this sample, this clonotype turned up a few times. This chain connects TRBV10-3 to TRBJ1-5; unclear D gene. V was trimmed by 2 bases and J by 4 bases, leaving 9 bases between them. Per the germline V gene, CDR1 is ENHRY and CDR2 is SYGVKD. The length of the CDR3 is 14 residues. The CDR3 reads CAISENRSNQPQHF. CDR3 sequence (DNA): TGTGCCATCAGTGAGAACAGATCTAATCAGCCCCAGCATTTT.

Ten or more counts support this clonotype. The genes are TRBV3-1 and TRBJ2-3; TRBD1 or TRBD2 may be the D gene (6 bases each). The V gene lost 1 base and the J gene lost 4 bases, with 12 bases spanning the gap. The CDR3 extends over 15 amino acids. Germline-derived CDR1 and CDR2 are LGHDT and YNNKEL (reference sequence). This chain's CDR3 is CASSQGVGGADTQYF. DNA of the CDR3: TGTGCCAGCAGCCAAGGGGTGGGGGGCGCAGATACGCAGTATTTT.

This clonotype was detected only a few times. The CDR3 DNA is TGCAGCGTTGGGGTGCCATCGGCCCGCTCCTACAATGAGCAGTTCTTC. It specifies CSVGVPSARSYNEQFF. This chain links TRBV29-1 with TRBJ2-1; D is unclear. The germline V gene has CDR1 SQVTM and CDR2 ANQGSEA. The CDR3 has 16 amino acids. Trimming stripped 4 bases from V and 0 bases from J, with 16 bases between.

CDR3 DNA: TGCGCCAGCAGCTTGGGGGGCCTGATACCTAAGTCGAACACCGGGGAGCTGTTTTTT. Translating it yields CASSLGGLIPKSNTGELFF. The chain recombines TRBV5-1 with TRBJ2-2; possible D gene TRBD1, 5 bases. V was trimmed by 0 bases and J by 0 bases, leaving 18 bases between them. CDR3 length: 19 amino acids. Germline CDR1 SGHRS, CDR2 YFSETQ.

The J gene is TRBJ2-7, the V gene TRBV10-3, with D perhaps given as TRBD1 or TRBD2 (5 bases each). This CDR3 is built from 14 residues. Germline V CDR1 and CDR2: ENHRY, SYGVKD. Between the trimmed V and J ends, which lost 5 bases and 4 bases, there was a span of 15 bases. CDR3 DNA sequence: TGTGCCATCAGTTCCGGGACCCCTGATTACGAGCAGTACTTC. This codes for CAISSGTPDYEQYF.

This chain connects TRBV20-1 to TRBJ2-7; 13 bases map to TRBD2. The CDR3 is 14 amino acids. Germline lookup yields CDR1 DFQATT and CDR2 SNEGSKA (reference sequence). The trim removed 4 bases at V and 4 bases at J, leaving 4 bases unmatched. This CDR3 is CSAKGLAGTYEQYF. DNA for the CDR3: TGCAGTGCTAAGGGACTAGCGGGAACATACGAGCAGTACTTC.

The rearrangement joins TRBV7-9 to TRBJ2-1; D is undetermined. Germline CDR1 and CDR2: SEHNR and FQNEAQ (reference sequence). Trimming left V 1 base short and J 8 bases short, with 15 bases between. The CDR3 contains 15 residues. The CDR3 coding sequence is TGTGCCAGCAGCTTAGATCACTTCGAAAACGATGAGCAGTTCTTC. Residues: CASSLDHFENDEQFF.

The table lists this clonotype with many counts. This chain joins TRBV24-1 and TRBJ2-2; 7 nucleotides agree with TRBD1. Losses at the gene ends were 5 bases for V and 3 bases for J; bases not matched to a gene: 2. The CDR3 contains 14 residues. Per germline, CDR1 KGHDR and CDR2 SFDVKD. Written as DNA, the CDR3 is TGTGCCACCAGTGGGGACAGAGACACCGGGGAGCTGTTTTTT. It yields the protein CATSGDRDTGELFF.

The genes are TRBV7-8 and TRBJ2-2; 9 nucleotides align to TRBD1. CDR1 and CDR2 (germline): SGHVS, FQNEAQ. The CDR3 totals 17 residues. V dropped 5 bases and J dropped 7; count of bases not matched to a gene: 14. This CDR3 reads CASSPDRDRVYVGELFF. The CDR3 nucleotides read TGTGCCAGCAGCCCCGACCGGGACAGGGTTTATGTCGGGGAGCTGTTTTTT. Combining the CDR3 with reference TRBV7-8 and TRBJ2-2 gives the whole variable domain GAGVSQSPRYKVAKRGQDVALRCDPISGHVSLFWYQQALGQGPEFLTYFQNEAQLDKSGLPSDRFFAERPEGSVSTLKIQRTQQEDSAVYLCASSPDRDRVYVGELFFGEGSRLTVL.

The genes are TRBV12-3 or TRBV12-4 and TRBJ1-4; D possibly corresponds to TRBD1 (5 bases). V was clipped by 6 bases and J by 8 bases, with 10 bases between them. The CDR3 is 12 residues long. The CDR3 nucleotides are TGTGCCAGCAGCCCAGGGAACGAAAAACTGTTTTTT. The encoded protein is CASSPGNEKLFF.

In this sample, this clonotype turned up a few times. CDR3 sequence reads: CASRRGGWGTDTQYF. The CDR3 DNA sequence: TGTGCCAGCCGTAGAGGGGGCTGGGGCACAGATACGCAGTATTTT. The V call is TRBV6-1, the J call TRBJ2-3, with TRBD1 matching 7 bases. Germline V CDR1 and CDR2: MNHNS, SASEGT. The trim removed 8 bases at V and 1 base at J, leaving 9 bases unmatched. This CDR3 region has 15 residues.

V is TRBV28 and J is TRBJ1-1; no definite D call. The CDR3 contains 14 residues. CDR1 and CDR2 (germline): MDHEN, SYDVKM. Trimming cost V 6 bases and J 0 bases, with 11 bases left between them. The CDR3 DNA follows: TGTGCCAGCAGGGTAACAGAAGTGAACACTGAAGCTTTCTTT. Protein sequence: CASRVTEVNTEAFF. Drawing the rest from reference TRBV28 and TRBJ1-1, the complete variable domain is DVKVTQSSRYLVKRTGEKVFLECVQDMDHENMFWYRQDPGLGLRLIYFSYDVKMKEKGDIPEGYSVSREKKERFSLILESASTNQTSMYLCASRVTEVNTEAFFGQGTRLTVV.

The chain couples TRBV7-2 to TRBJ2-5; unclear D gene. Germline CDR1 and CDR2: SGHTA and FQGNSA. Trimming left V 5 bases short and J 1 base short, with 11 bases between. The CDR3 length is 14 residues. As DNA, the CDR3 is TGTGCCAGCAGCCCCCCTCAACGCCAAGAGACCCAGTACTTC. Its protein product is CASSPPQRQETQYF.

The chain employs TRBV5-1 and TRBJ2-1; TRBD1 might be the D (6 bases). The CDR3 has 14 residues. Germline V CDR1 and CDR2: SGHRS, YFSETQ. The V gene lost 4 bases and the J gene lost 5 bases, with 13 bases spanning the gap. CDR3 protein: CASSTGPTDNEQFF. The CDR3 DNA is TGCGCCAGCAGCACAGGGCCGACGGACAATGAGCAGTTCTTC.

This clonotype was seen a handful of times. The chain combines TRBV4-1 with TRBJ2-7; possibly TRBD2 for D (8 bases). V shed 1 base and J shed 2 bases, with 21 bases lying between them. The V gene's germline CDR1 is MGHRA and CDR2 YSYEKL. The length of the CDR3 is 18 residues. The CDR3 nucleotides are TGCGCCAGCAGCCAAGTCGGGGGGGCCCGACAGGGCACCTACGAGCAGTACTTC. Residues: CASSQVGGARQGTYEQYF.